This TCR beta chain was recorded in a study of blood T cell repertoires in COVID-19. On the study more broadly: The cDNA or gDNA used as material had been derived from T cells, B-cell-depleted T cells, or PBMCs.

Germline CDR1 reads SGHRS; CDR2 reads YFSETQ. V was cut by 1 base and J by 9 bases, with 11 bases left in between. CDR3 length equals 14 residues. The Seattle patients, enrolled during active infection, were followed longitudinally. In the source study's methods: The authors estimated nucleated cell counts from reference gene primer amplification. Assay used: immunoSEQ multiplex PCR; TCRdb lists only in-frame clones, some missing. The DNA was the basis for D and trimming; V, J and clone size are from that table. The data hold fewer than 300,000 clones, with 84% observed a single time. The rearrangement uses TRBV5-1 and TRBJ1-6; D is possibly TRBD1 (5 bases). The clonotype comes from a person aged 70 to 85 with COVID-19, enrolled during active disease. The source material was peripheral blood. CDR3 DNA: TGCGCCAGCAGCTTGAGGCCGGGGGTTTCACCCCTCCACTTT. Its translation: CASSLRPGVSPLHF. The complete variable domain, with remaining parts taken from reference TRBV5-1 and TRBJ1-6, reads KAGVTQTPRYLIKTRGQQVTLSCSPISGHRSVSWYQQTPGQGLQFLFEYFSETQRNKGNFPGRFSGRQFSNSRSEMNVSTLELGDSALYLCASSLRPGVSPLHFGNGTRLTVT.